This T cell receptor (beta chain) is from a study of T cell changes during pregnancy in multiple sclerosis. Only in-frame clones appear in the TCRdb table, and some are missing; sequencing was by immunoSEQ multiplex PCR. Altogether roughly 99,000 clones are present, about 90% being singletons, with the ten largest covering 0.78%. The germline V gene encodes CDR1 LNHNV and CDR2 YYDKDF (reference sequence). V was trimmed by 0 bases and J by 5 bases, leaving 8 bases between them. CDR3 size: 15 residues. The receptor was derived from a female donor in good health, enrolled as a control in a pregnancy study. The chain employs TRBV15 and TRBJ1-6; D unclear. Material: peripheral blood, obtained in the third trimester of pregnancy. As DNA, the CDR3 is TGTGCCACCAGCAGAGATATGAGGAATAATTCACCCCTCCACTTT. Protein product: CATSRDMRNNSPLHF.